This T cell receptor beta chain was identified during a study of blood T cell repertoires in COVID-19. Overall study: Samples of COVID-19 (acute and convalescent) were obtained from the United States, Italy and Spain. Sample material is recorded as cDNA or gDNA derived from T cells, B-cell-depleted T cells, or PBMCs.

In germline, CDR1 is SGHDT, CDR2 YYEEEE. The V end was cut by 1 base, the J end by 6 bases, with 17 bases between. CDR3 size: 16 residues. Authors' processing steps: Estimated nucleated cell counts came from reference gene primer amplification. Method: immunoSEQ multiplex PCR; TCRdb's copy keeps in-frame clones and lacks some. Clone size and V and J calls were adopted from that table, with D and trimming inferred from the DNA. The data show over 110,000 clones, about nine tenths seen once. This TCR was sampled from a human donor in a cohort sampled during active COVID-19. This rearrangement joins TRBV5-6 to TRBJ1-5; tentative D call: TRBD1 (6 bases). Specimen: peripheral blood. CDR3 residues: CASSLSTGKLSQPQHF. In DNA, the CDR3 is TGTGCCAGCAGCTTGTCTACAGGGAAATTAAGTCAGCCCCAGCATTTT.